This T cell receptor (beta chain) was documented in a study of human T cells and chemical hapten exposure. V lost 5 bases and J lost 3, with 8 bases in between. Germline CDR1 SGHDN, CDR2 FVKESK. This CDR3 has 14 residues. This sample's time point: pre-sensitization, week 0. Stated treatment: therapeutic diphenylcyclopropenone sensitization with weekly scalp DPC. TCRdb reanalysed the RACE reads using MiXCR and keeps one entry per CDR3 protein. The sample lists about 51,000 distinct CDR3 sequences, about 9.4% occurring once. This clonotype was found a few times. This TCR came from a woman in her 40s with alopecia areata. Some clones in this sample may be carry-over from other donors' samples. Sequenced here: whole blood, sampled in connection with sensitization to the hapten diphenylcyclopropenone (DPC). This chain connects TRBV14 to TRBJ1-6; D perhaps matches TRBD1 (5 bases). This CDR3 reads CASSRDFYNSPLHF. For the CDR3, the DNA is TGTGCCAGCAGCAGGGACTTCTATAATTCACCCCTCCACTTT. Combining the CDR3 with reference TRBV14 and TRBJ1-6 gives the whole variable domain EAGVTQFPSHSVIEKGQTVTLRCDPISGHDNLYWYRRVMGKEIKFLLHFVKESKQDESGMPNNRFLAERTGGTYSTLKVQPAELEDSGVYFCASSRDFYNSPLHFGNGTRLTVT.